The 27 T cell receptor beta chains below were found in one sample sequenced in a study of graft-versus-host responses after intestinal transplantation. This table comes from immunoSEQ multiplex PCR, and its TCRdb copy is limited to in-frame clones, with some not included. In the table there are 21,000 or so clones, 50% to 65% of which are singletons. Material: alloreactive CD4+ T cells from a mixed lymphocyte reaction culture, obtained before intestinal transplant. Subset described: CFSE-low proliferating T cells sorted from roughly six-day pre-transplant mixed lymphocyte reaction (GvH or HvG direction). The receptors were sampled from a human patient who received an intestinal transplant.

The chain combines TRBV6-1 with TRBJ2-2; 8 nucleotides match TRBD1. Germline V lookup: CDR1 MNHNS, CDR2 SASEGT. V shed 4 bases and J 5 bases; nucleotides not matched to a gene: 6. The CDR3 is 15 amino acids. CDR3: CASSGRTGRTGELFF. DNA for the CDR3: TGTGCCAGCAGTGGGAGGACAGGGAGGACCGGGGAGCTGTTTTTT.

V is TRBV9 and J is TRBJ2-5, with 11 bases lining up with TRBD2. V lost 4 bases to trimming and J lost 5 bases; unmatched junction nucleotides: 10. The CDR3 consists of 16 residues. CDR1 is SGDLS and CDR2 is YYNGEE in the germline V gene. CDR3 DNA: TGTGCCAGCAGCTTCTCTAGCGGGGGGACGGGGGAGACCCAGTACTTC. This translates into CASSFSSGGTGETQYF.

Concerning this clone: The same CDR3 can be traced to other DNA sequences in this sample. The rearrangement uses TRBV2 and TRBJ2-5, with TRBD2 matching over 13 bases. After removal of 5 bases from V and 4 bases from J, the junction contained 7 bases not matched to a gene. CDR3 length: 16 residues. Germline V gene sequence: CDR1 SNHLY, CDR2 FYNNEI. Here the CDR3 DNA reads TGTGCCAGCAGTTCAGGACTAGCGGGAGTGAGAGAGACCCAGTACTTC. Its translation is CASSSGLAGVRETQYF.

This clone is judged medium-sized. The V gene is TRBV9, the J gene TRBJ1-4; tentative D call: TRBD1 (5 bases). The CDR3 consists of 14 residues. Trimming removed 2 bases from V and 8 bases from J, with 13 bases in between. Germline lookup yields CDR1 SGDLS and CDR2 YYNGEE. DNA of the CDR3: TGTGCCAGCAGCGTCCGGCAGGGAAGCGAAAAACTGTTTTTT. Its translation is CASSVRQGSEKLFF.

The chain joins TRBV6-1 to TRBJ1-5, with no clear D. This CDR3 spans 13 amino acids. The V gene lost 7 bases and the J gene lost 6 bases, with 13 bases spanning the gap. CDR1 is MNHNS and CDR2 is SASEGT in the germline V gene. The CDR3 DNA reads TGTGCCAGCACTAAACGGGGAGGTCAGCCCCAGCATTTT. Translation: CASTKRGGQPQHF.

This clone was detected a few times. The chain uses TRBV30 and TRBJ1-2; 8 nucleotides line up with TRBD1. The CDR3 totals 13 residues. With V trimmed by 2 bases and J by 8 bases, 7 bases remained unmatched. CDR1 is GTSNPN and CDR2 is SVGIG in the germline V gene (reference sequence). The CDR3 DNA reads TGTGCCTGGAGTCTCGGACAGGGAGGCGGCTACACCTTC. This sequence encodes CAWSLGQGGGYTF. The whole variable domain, remainder taken from reference TRBV30 and TRBJ1-2, is SQTIHQWPATLVQPVGSPLSLECTVEGTSNPNLYWYRQAAGRGLQLLFYSVGIGQISSEVPQNLSASRPQDRQFILSSKKLLLSDSGFYLCAWSLGQGGGYTFGSGTRLTVV.

CDR3 in DNA: TGTGCCAGCAGCTTATGGGCAGGGCAGAACTACGAGCAGTACTTC. Protein: CASSLWAGQNYEQYF. The chain has TRBV7-8 and TRBJ2-5, with D possibly matching TRBD1 (5 bases). The J call may be faulty, since TRBJ2-7 better matches the DNA end. This CDR3 has 15 amino acids. Germline CDR1 SGHVS, CDR2 FQNEAQ.

The genes are TRBV30 and TRBJ2-2; D may be TRBD2 (6 bases). Trimming stripped 2 bases from V and 6 bases from J, with 10 bases between. The germline V gene encodes CDR1 GTSNPN and CDR2 SVGIG (reference sequence). The CDR3 is 13 amino acids. CDR3 DNA: TGTGCCTGGAGTTTGGGAGGCCCCGGGGAGCTGTTTTTT. Translation gives CAWSLGGPGELFF.

This clone has only a few counts. The V and J genes are TRBV2 and TRBJ1-5; D is uncertain. The CDR3 has 14 residues. Trimming removed 3 bases at V and 0 bases at J, with 6 bases between. CDR1 is SNHLY and CDR2 is FYNNEI in the germline V gene. Written as DNA, the CDR3 is TGTGCCAGCAGTGACAGGTATAGCAATCAGCCCCAGCATTTT. This encodes CASSDRYSNQPQHF.

This chain joins TRBV11-3 and TRBJ1-1, with TRBD1 matching over 10 bases. Germline assignment: CDR1 SGHNT and CDR2 YENEEA. The CDR3 is 15 amino acids. The trim removed 5 bases at V and 8 bases at J, leaving 11 bases unmatched. CDR3 sequence: CASSHDSGTGAEAFF. The CDR3, as DNA: TGTGCCAGCAGCCACGATTCCGGGACAGGGGCCGAAGCTTTCTTT.

The CDR3 protein is CASSWDRSAYEQYF. Here the CDR3 DNA reads TGTGCCAGCTCTTGGGACAGGTCAGCCTACGAGCAGTACTTC. The genes are TRBV7-9 and TRBJ2-7; 8 bases map to TRBD1. With 8 bases clipped from V and 2 bases from J, the junction kept 8 bases outside the gene matches. This CDR3 has 14 residues. Germline V gives CDR1 SEHNR, CDR2 FQNEAQ (reference sequence).

CDR3: CASSYSPSPLHF. CDR3 DNA sequence: TGTGCCAGCTCGTACAGTCCTTCACCCCTCCACTTT. This chain links TRBV28 with TRBJ1-6; D remains unclear. This CDR3 is built from 12 residues. Trimming removed 8 bases at V and 9 bases at J, with 11 bases between. The germline V gene has CDR1 MDHEN and CDR2 SYDVKM.

The genes are TRBV12-5 and TRBJ1-1; D uncertain. The CDR3 runs 13 residues. Germline CDR1 is LGHNT and CDR2 is FRNRAP. With 1 base removed from V and 0 bases from J, the gap between germline ends came to 3 bases. CDR3 DNA sequence: TGTGCTAGTGGTTTGGGGCTGAACACTGAAGCTTTCTTT. This gives the protein CASGLGLNTEAFF.

The rearrangement links TRBV6-6 to TRBJ2-7; 8 positions match TRBD2. The ends lost 6 bases at V and 5 bases at J; junction bases unmatched: 6. This CDR3 is 13 amino acids long. Germline-derived CDR1 and CDR2 are MNHNY and SVGAGI (reference sequence). CDR3 nucleotide sequence: TGTGCCAGCAGAGGACTAGCAATGGACGAGCAGTACTTC. The encoded protein is CASRGLAMDEQYF.

The rearrangement uses TRBV7-9 and TRBJ2-7, with D hard to call. Per the germline V gene, CDR1 is SEHNR and CDR2 is FQNEAQ (reference sequence). The CDR3 consists of 13 residues. Trimming took 3 bases from V and 2 from J, leaving 8 bases between them. The CDR3 nucleotides read TGTGCCAGCAGCTTTCCTAGTACCTACGAGCAGTACTTC. Translating gives CASSFPSTYEQYF.

The rearrangement joins TRBV11-2 to TRBJ2-3; D not resolved. The CDR3 spans 11 residues. Germline lookup yields CDR1 SGHAT and CDR2 FQNNGV. Trimming cost V 3 bases and J 7 bases, with 5 bases left between them. CDR3 loop: CASSFSYTQYF. The DNA of the CDR3 is TGTGCCAGCAGCTTTAGTTATACGCAGTATTTT.

This clone was recorded a few times. The chain employs TRBV10-3 and TRBJ1-1; D is undetermined. From germline, CDR1 is ENHRY and CDR2 SYGVKD. Deletions cut 1 base from V and 3 bases from J, with 6 bases between. The CDR3 is made up of 13 amino acids. The CDR3 spells CAISEYSYTEAFF. CDR3 DNA: TGTGCCATCAGTGAGTACAGCTACACTGAAGCTTTCTTT.

This clone has more than one count but fewer than ten. This chain connects TRBV5-1 to TRBJ2-5; the match to TRBD1 covers 10 bases. J lost 5 bases, V lost 6 bases, and 7 bases had no gene match. The CDR3 consists of 14 residues. CDR1 SGHRS and CDR2 YFSETQ come from the germline V gene. The CDR3, as DNA: TGCGCCAGCAAGAGGGACAGGGGATGGGAGACCCAGTACTTC. This gives the protein CASKRDRGWETQYF. Looking up the rest from reference TRBV5-1 and TRBJ2-5 gives the full variable domain: KAGVTQTPRYLIKTRGQQVTLSCSPISGHRSVSWYQQTPGQGLQFLFEYFSETQRNKGNFPGRFSGRQFSNSRSEMNVSTLELGDSALYLCASKRDRGWETQYFGPGTRLLVL.

The genes are TRBV6-6 and TRBJ1-1; D is possibly TRBD1 (6 bases). The CDR3 has 14 amino acids. Germline CDR1 and CDR2: MNHNY and SVGAGI (reference sequence). Trimming took 3 bases from V and 1 from J, leaving 9 bases between them. CDR3 in DNA: TGTGCCAGCAGTTATCAGGGGAAGAACACTGAAGCTTTCTTT. Its translation: CASSYQGKNTEAFF.

The V gene is TRBV27, the J gene TRBJ2-7, with a tentative D call TRBD1 (6 bases). The ends were cut back, 6 bases at V and 2 bases at J, with 17 bases in the middle. This CDR3 spans 15 amino acids. The germline gives CDR1 MNHEY, CDR2 SMNVEV (reference sequence). The DNA of the CDR3 is TGTGCCAGCAGCCTCTCCCTGACAGGACCCTACGAGCAGTACTTC. Translated: CASSLSLTGPYEQYF.

This clone was picked up a small number of times. The chain carries TRBV6-5 and TRBJ1-2; D might be TRBD1 (6 bases). Germline V gene sequence: CDR1 MNHEY, CDR2 SVGAGI. CDR3 length: 12 residues. Trimming stripped 6 bases from V and 4 bases from J, with 9 bases between. CDR3: CASRRGSYGYTF. Here the CDR3 DNA reads TGTGCCAGCAGAAGGGGGTCCTATGGCTACACCTTC.

This clone was detected only once. V usage is TRBV11-1 and J usage is TRBJ2-5; maybe TRBD1 (6 bases). V was pared by 5 bases and J by 5 bases, with 12 bases between. This CDR3 is built from 13 residues. Germline V lookup: CDR1 SGHAT, CDR2 FQDESV (reference sequence). CDR3 nucleotides: TGTGCCAGCAGCACCTGGACAGACGAGACCCAGTACTTC. It is translated as CASSTWTDETQYF.

The V gene is TRBV10-3, the J gene TRBJ1-5, with D possibly matching TRBD1 (5 bases). The V gene lost 4 bases and the J gene lost 4 bases, with 11 bases spanning the gap. The CDR3 has 14 amino acids. The germline gives CDR1 ENHRY, CDR2 SYGVKD. The CDR3 sequence is CAISAQGFNQPQHF. The CDR3 coding sequence is TGTGCCATCAGTGCCCAGGGTTTTAATCAGCCCCAGCATTTT.

The chain is built from TRBV5-6 and TRBJ1-3; TRBD1 might be the D (6 bases). Germline assignment: CDR1 SGHDT and CDR2 YYEEEE. The CDR3 sequence is 16 residues long. V was cut by 4 bases and J by 0 bases, with 14 bases left in between. The CDR3 DNA reads TGTGCCAGCAGCATTTACAGGGTTAGCTCTGGAAACACCATATATTTT. This translates into CASSIYRVSSGNTIYF.

V is TRBV6-6 and J is TRBJ2-7; weak D call: TRBD2 (5 bases). Germline CDR1 and CDR2: MNHNY and SVGAGI (reference sequence). This CDR3 is built from 15 residues. Between the trimmed V and J ends, which lost 6 bases and 1 base, there was a span of 16 bases. Here the CDR3 DNA reads TGTGCCAGCAGACCCTCGACTATCCCATCCTACGAGCAGTACTTC. As protein: CASRPSTIPSYEQYF.

The chain has TRBV30 and TRBJ2-4; 9 positions agree with TRBD1. J gave up 6 bases and V 2 bases, and 5 bases lay outside the gene matches. This CDR3 is 14 amino acids long. Germline values: CDR1 GTSNPN, CDR2 SVGIG (reference sequence). The CDR3 coding sequence is TGTGCCTGGAGTCCCGGGACAGGGAGAAACATTCAGTACTTC. Translating it yields CAWSPGTGRNIQYF.

The genes are TRBV28 and TRBJ2-7; TRBD2 agrees at 10 bases. The CDR3 has 15 amino acids. CDR1 MDHEN and CDR2 SYDVKM come from the germline V gene. With V trimmed by 1 base and J by 5 bases, 5 bases remained unmatched. The CDR3 DNA reads as TGTGCCAGCAGTTTATCGGCTAGCGGGGGCAACGAGCAGTACTTC. Translating it yields CASSLSASGGNEQYF.